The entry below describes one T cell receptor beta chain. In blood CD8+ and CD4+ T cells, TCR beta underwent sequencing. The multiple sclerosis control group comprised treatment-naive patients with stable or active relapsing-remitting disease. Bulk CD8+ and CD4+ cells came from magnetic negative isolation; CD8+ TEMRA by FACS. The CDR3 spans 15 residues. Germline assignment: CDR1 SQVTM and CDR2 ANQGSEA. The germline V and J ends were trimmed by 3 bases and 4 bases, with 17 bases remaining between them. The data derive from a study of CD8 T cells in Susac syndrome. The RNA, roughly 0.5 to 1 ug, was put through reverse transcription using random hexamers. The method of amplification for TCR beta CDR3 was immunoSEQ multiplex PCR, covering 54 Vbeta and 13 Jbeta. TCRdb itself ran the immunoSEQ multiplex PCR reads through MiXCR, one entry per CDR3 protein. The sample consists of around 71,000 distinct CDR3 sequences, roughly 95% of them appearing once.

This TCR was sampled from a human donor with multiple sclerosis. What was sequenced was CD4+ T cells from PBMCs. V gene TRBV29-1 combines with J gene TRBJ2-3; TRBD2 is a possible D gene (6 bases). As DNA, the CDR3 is TGCAGCGTTGAGGTTGGGCTAGCGTTGGCAGATACGCAGTATTTT. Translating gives CSVEVGLALADTQYF.